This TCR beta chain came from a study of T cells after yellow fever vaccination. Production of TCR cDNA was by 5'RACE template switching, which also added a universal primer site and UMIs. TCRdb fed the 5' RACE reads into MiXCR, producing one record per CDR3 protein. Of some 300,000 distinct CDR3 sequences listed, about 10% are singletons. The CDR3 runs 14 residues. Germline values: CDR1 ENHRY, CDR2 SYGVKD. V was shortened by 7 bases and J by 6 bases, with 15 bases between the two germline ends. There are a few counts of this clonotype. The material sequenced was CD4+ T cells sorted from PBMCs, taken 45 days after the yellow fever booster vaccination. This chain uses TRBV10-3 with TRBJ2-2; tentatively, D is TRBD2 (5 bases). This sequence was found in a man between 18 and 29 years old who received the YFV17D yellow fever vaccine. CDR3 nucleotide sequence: TGTGCCATCATGCCCCGGGGAAATTCCGGGGAGCTGTTTTTT. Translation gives CAIMPRGNSGELFF.